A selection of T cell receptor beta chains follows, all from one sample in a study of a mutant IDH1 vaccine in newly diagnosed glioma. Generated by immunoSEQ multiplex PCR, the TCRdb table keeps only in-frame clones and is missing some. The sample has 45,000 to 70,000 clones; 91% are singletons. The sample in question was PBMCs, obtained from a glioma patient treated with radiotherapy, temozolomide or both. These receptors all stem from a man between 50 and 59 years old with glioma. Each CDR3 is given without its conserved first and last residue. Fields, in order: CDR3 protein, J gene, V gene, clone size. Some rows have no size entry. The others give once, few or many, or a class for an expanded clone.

CDR3aa: ASSEPSSPGENGYT; j_gene: TRBJ1-2; v_gene: TRBV9; abundance: -
CDR3aa: ASRDREYEQY; j_gene: TRBJ2-7; v_gene: TRBV6-1; abundance: few
CDR3aa: ASSLFGSQYEQY; j_gene: TRBJ2-7; v_gene: TRBV27; abundance: -
CDR3aa: ASSLTETREKLF; j_gene: TRBJ1-4; v_gene: TRBV7-8; abundance: -
CDR3aa: ASSQGLAGSYNEQF; j_gene: TRBJ2-1; v_gene: TRBV4-1; abundance: -
CDR3aa: ASSQDRDIQETQY; j_gene: TRBJ2-5; v_gene: TRBV4-3; abundance: -
CDR3aa: ASSLGSITGELF; j_gene: TRBJ2-2; v_gene: TRBV27; abundance: once
CDR3aa: ASSFSGQGEGEQY; j_gene: TRBJ2-7; v_gene: TRBV28; abundance: -
CDR3aa: ASSRGASSYNEQF; j_gene: TRBJ2-1; v_gene: TRBV5-5; abundance: -
CDR3aa: ASSSNSGANVLT; j_gene: TRBJ2-6; v_gene: TRBV5-1; abundance: -
CDR3aa: ASGQRETDTQY; j_gene: TRBJ2-3; v_gene: TRBV6-1; abundance: -
CDR3aa: ASSPGRLSYNEQF; j_gene: TRBJ2-1; v_gene: TRBV6-1; abundance: once
CDR3aa: ASSPRTARSTDTQY; j_gene: TRBJ2-3; v_gene: TRBV7-6; abundance: -
CDR3aa: ASSAMGRGEQY; j_gene: -; v_gene: TRBV2; abundance: -
CDR3aa: ASSDRGPGRRTTDTQY; j_gene: TRBJ2-3; v_gene: TRBV7-9; abundance: -
CDR3aa: ASSLGRQGFPYEQY; j_gene: TRBJ2-7; v_gene: TRBV7-2; abundance: -
CDR3aa: ASSADSPSNQPQH; j_gene: TRBJ1-5; v_gene: TRBV10-2; abundance: -
CDR3aa: ASSLQPLQRNEQF; j_gene: TRBJ2-1; v_gene: TRBV6-4; abundance: -
CDR3aa: ASSLPGGYGGTEAF; j_gene: TRBJ1-1; v_gene: TRBV5-6; abundance: few
CDR3aa: AWNWNTEAF; j_gene: TRBJ1-1; v_gene: TRBV30; abundance: -
CDR3aa: ASSLADGGGYT; j_gene: TRBJ1-2; v_gene: TRBV5-6; abundance: once
CDR3aa: ASSQYEDSEQY; j_gene: TRBJ2-7; v_gene: TRBV4-1; abundance: -
CDR3aa: ASAPGQNYGYT; j_gene: TRBJ1-2; v_gene: TRBV12-5; abundance: -
CDR3aa: ASSYSSGREQY; j_gene: TRBJ2-7; v_gene: TRBV6-5; abundance: -
CDR3aa: ASSSYTGLRAF; j_gene: TRBJ1-1; v_gene: TRBV27; abundance: -
CDR3aa: ASSQDLHRGLVGNQPQH; j_gene: TRBJ1-5; v_gene: TRBV4-1; abundance: -
CDR3aa: ASSLGGTLNEQF; j_gene: TRBJ2-1; v_gene: TRBV7-9; abundance: -
CDR3aa: ASSWAGVRDTQY; j_gene: TRBJ2-3; v_gene: TRBV27; abundance: once
CDR3aa: ASSAAGATNEKLF; j_gene: TRBJ1-4; v_gene: TRBV6-1; abundance: -
CDR3aa: ASSQVMTGGPQGYT; j_gene: TRBJ1-2; v_gene: TRBV4-2; abundance: -
CDR3aa: ASSSPRGLGPTDTQY; j_gene: TRBJ2-3; v_gene: TRBV9; abundance: -
CDR3aa: SVVGRDPNTEAF; j_gene: TRBJ1-1; v_gene: TRBV29-1; abundance: -
CDR3aa: ASSLNRGGGEKLF; j_gene: TRBJ1-4; v_gene: TRBV27; abundance: -
CDR3aa: ASSANPAMQADPSYEQY; j_gene: TRBJ2-7; v_gene: TRBV11-2; abundance: once
CDR3aa: ASSLDSSGELF; j_gene: TRBJ2-2; v_gene: TRBV7-7; abundance: -
CDR3aa: ASSLPGQGPNSPLH; j_gene: TRBJ1-6; v_gene: TRBV5-4; abundance: -
CDR3aa: ASSVDRVSRDYT; j_gene: TRBJ1-2; v_gene: TRBV5-6; abundance: -
CDR3aa: ASRTEWGEDYGYT; j_gene: TRBJ1-2; v_gene: TRBV19; abundance: -
CDR3aa: ASSRRVSGELF; j_gene: TRBJ2-2; v_gene: TRBV11-2; abundance: -
CDR3aa: ASSPPDASGEKLF; j_gene: TRBJ1-4; v_gene: TRBV28; abundance: -
CDR3aa: ASSLPAVADYGYT; j_gene: TRBJ1-2; v_gene: TRBV28; abundance: -
CDR3aa: ASSAAYGTNTEAF; j_gene: TRBJ1-1; v_gene: TRBV9; abundance: -
CDR3aa: ASSQDLSRGGYGYT; j_gene: TRBJ1-2; v_gene: TRBV4-1; abundance: -
CDR3aa: ASKTGAGANVLT; j_gene: TRBJ2-6; v_gene: TRBV5-4; abundance: -
CDR3aa: ASSERPGAHYEQY; j_gene: TRBJ2-7; v_gene: TRBV2; abundance: -
CDR3aa: ASSLGDLSGANVLT; j_gene: TRBJ2-6; v_gene: TRBV28; abundance: -
CDR3aa: SVERPPGQKYGYT; j_gene: TRBJ1-2; v_gene: TRBV29-1; abundance: -
CDR3aa: ASSSAVGALYEQY; j_gene: TRBJ2-7; v_gene: TRBV14; abundance: -
CDR3aa: ATSSITVFYNEQF; j_gene: TRBJ2-1; v_gene: TRBV15; abundance: -
CDR3aa: ASSQDHQGWQPQH; j_gene: TRBJ1-5; v_gene: TRBV4-3; abundance: -
CDR3aa: ASRRGGNSNQPQH; j_gene: TRBJ1-5; v_gene: TRBV19; abundance: once
CDR3aa: ASRVVSNQPQH; j_gene: TRBJ1-5; v_gene: TRBV28; abundance: few
CDR3aa: ASVGRNTGELF; j_gene: TRBJ2-2; v_gene: TRBV19; abundance: -